The present TCR beta chain was sequenced within a study of T cell clones after liver transplantation (dated by TCRdb to between 2019 and 2020). In the study overall: Samples were obtained from ITN030ST, a randomized trial in which withdrawal of immunosuppression was attempted within 2 years of liver transplantation. Donor-reactive T cell clones were identified by TCRbeta sequencing following a pre-transplant mixed lymphocyte reaction and were subsequently tracked in post-transplant blood. Third party-reactive TCRbeta sequences were also identified from pre-transplant MLRs to serve as an antigen-independent comparator for donor-reactive sequences. Of the eight recipients, a few were HCV-positive, while the remaining recipients had been transplanted for non-autoimmune, non-viral indications. No induction therapy was given to the subjects, and standard immunosuppression was administered until randomization at 12-24 months post-transplant. To count as tolerant, a recipient had to stay completely off immunosuppression for at least one year without liver enzymes climbing beyond twice the upper limit of normal. Blood samples were taken pre-transplant, pre-randomization before withdrawal, and post-randomization after full withdrawal or failed withdrawal. The study cohort included 8 liver transplant recipients, of whom 3 were classified as tolerant and 5 as non-tolerant.

This clone was recorded once. Its target antigen remains unknown. No base-level quality is on record; no much larger clone is a single base apart. High-throughput TCRbeta CDR3 sequencing of frozen genomic DNA was performed by immunoSEQ, including PCR amplification, mapping, bias correction and internal controls. Per the source publication's procedure: Only productive rearrangements were retained, and each unique TCRbeta sequence was defined by its CDR3 nucleotide sequence together with its V and J gene. Donor-reactive sequences required at least 5-fold expansion in CFSE-low cells versus unstimulated pre-transplant cells and at least 0.01% frequency. Minimum frequency thresholds were set for each subject based on the unstimulated sample with the lowest template count, ensuring at least 90% detection power. Jensen-Shannon divergence between the top 1000 TCRbeta sequences post- versus pre-transplant served as the measure of repertoire turnover. Two-sided Fisher's exact tests were used to test for changes in the detection of donor-reactive sequences. Not all clones reach the TCRdb copy of this immuneACCESS table, which keeps in-frame sequences only. Checked studies attribute under half of the gap to unresolved V genes and leave the rest unexplained. That table is the source of V, J and clone size, and D and trimming were worked out from the DNA. Here the sample has tens of thousands of clones; 60% to 75% occur a single time. 8% to 10% of the sample goes to the ten largest clones.

From a lookup of the germline V gene, CDR1 and CDR2 are KGHSH and LQKENI. The CDR3 runs 12 residues from the cysteine to the phenylalanine. The sequence is cut down to CDR3 DNA, 36 bases in frame from base 1. The V end loses 5 bases and the J end loses 3 bases, and a stretch of 8 bases separates them. What the research found in general, with its limitations: Since no allograft tissue specimens were available, donor-reactive T cells may have migrated into the graft instead of being deleted. Low numbers of available donor cells limited the measurable donor-reactive repertoire in two subjects. After accounting for repertoire turnover, donor-reactive detection was significantly reduced in 7 of 8 subjects for CD4 and 8 of 8 for CD8. Conclusions were preliminary, limited by small, heterogeneous patient numbers and non-standardized post-transplant time points. A greater decline was seen for donor-reactive sequences than for third party-reactive sequences, suggesting partial antigen-specific deletion unrelated to withdrawal success. In most of the 8 subjects, regardless of tolerance or HCV status, circulating donor-reactive CD4 TCRbeta sequences dropped significantly post-transplant.

Unstimulated PBMCs, after thawing, were stained for CD3, CD4 and CD8 and then FACS-sorted into CD3+CD4+ and CD3+CD8+ populations. All 8 studied subjects were randomized to immunosuppression withdrawal. Genomic DNA was isolated with the Qiagen DNeasy Blood and Tissue Kit. The receptor was isolated from a human patient who received a liver transplant. Some T cells may have been brought in with the graft after a transplant. The sample consisted of CD4+ T cells from blood, taken at the 22-month timepoint. The chain is made from TRBV18 and TRBJ2-7; the D gene is possibly TRBD1, with 5 bases matching. The DNA sequence is as follows: TGTGCCAGCTCATCGACAGTCTACGAGCAGTACTTC. Its protein reads: CASSSTVYEQYF.